The 3 T cell receptor beta chains given below trace back to one sample, sequenced in a study of T cells after posttransplantation cyclophosphamide. Measured with immunoSEQ multiplex PCR; TCRdb has only the in-frame clones, and not every one. The repertoire holds about 28,000 clones, 86% seen once, with roughly 3% in the top ten. Material: PBMCs. Receptors were obtained from a man in his fifties.

In its sample, this clone was seen a few times. The rearrangement links TRBV5-1 to TRBJ2-5; unclear D gene. Trimming left V 0 bases short and J 2 bases short, with 5 bases between. Germline V lookup: CDR1 SGHRS, CDR2 YFSETQ. The CDR3 runs 13 residues. This CDR3 reads CASSLGGQETQYF. CDR3 DNA sequence: TGCGCCAGCAGCTTGGGCGGTCAAGAGACCCAGTACTTC.

In its sample, this clone was seen once. The J gene is TRBJ1-3, the V gene TRBV5-5; D uncertain. V was trimmed by 3 bases and J by 3 bases, leaving 7 bases between them. In germline, CDR1 is SGHKS, CDR2 YYEKEE (reference sequence). This CDR3 is built from 13 residues. The CDR3 nucleotides read TGTGCCAGCAGCTCCCCCCTTGGAAACACCATATATTTT. It codes for CASSSPLGNTIYF.

The chain recombines TRBV5-5 with TRBJ2-5; the match to TRBD2 covers 13 bases. After removal of 0 bases from V and 3 bases from J, the junction contained 11 bases not matched to a gene. CDR1 is SGHKS and CDR2 is YYEKEE in the germline V gene (reference sequence). The CDR3 runs to 19 residues. CDR3 loop: CASSLAVATSGGTEETQYF. The CDR3 region has the DNA TGTGCCAGCAGCTTGGCCGTGGCGACTAGCGGGGGGACCGAAGAGACCCAGTACTTC.